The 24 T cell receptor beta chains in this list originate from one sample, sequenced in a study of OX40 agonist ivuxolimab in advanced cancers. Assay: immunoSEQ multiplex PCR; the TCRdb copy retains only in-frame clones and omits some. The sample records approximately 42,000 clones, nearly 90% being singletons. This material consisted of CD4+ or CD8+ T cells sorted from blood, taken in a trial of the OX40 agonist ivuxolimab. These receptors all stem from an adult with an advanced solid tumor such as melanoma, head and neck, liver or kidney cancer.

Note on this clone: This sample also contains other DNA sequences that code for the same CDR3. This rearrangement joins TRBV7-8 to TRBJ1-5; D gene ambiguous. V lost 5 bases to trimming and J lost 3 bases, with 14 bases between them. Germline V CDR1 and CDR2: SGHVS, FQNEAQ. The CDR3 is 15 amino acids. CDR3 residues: CASSLVVQTNQPQHF. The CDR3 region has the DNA TGTGCCAGCAGCCTAGTTGTGCAGACCAATCAGCCCCAGCATTTT.

The DNA for the CDR3 is TGCAGCGCCCTGACAGGGGCCGGAGAAAAACTGTTTTTT. This translates into CSALTGAGEKLFF. This chain joins TRBV29-1 and TRBJ1-4, with TRBD1 matching 8 bases. Losses at the gene ends were 7 bases for V and 8 bases for J; bases not matched to a gene: 9. CDR3 length: 13 residues. The germline V gene encodes CDR1 SQVTM and CDR2 ANQGSEA.

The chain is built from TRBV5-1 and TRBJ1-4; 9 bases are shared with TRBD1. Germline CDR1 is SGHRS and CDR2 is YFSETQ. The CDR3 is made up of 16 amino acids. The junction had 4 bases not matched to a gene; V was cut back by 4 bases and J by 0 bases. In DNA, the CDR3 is TGCGCCAGCAGCCAGGGACAGGGAGCAACTAATGAAAAACTGTTTTTT. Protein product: CASSQGQGATNEKLFF.

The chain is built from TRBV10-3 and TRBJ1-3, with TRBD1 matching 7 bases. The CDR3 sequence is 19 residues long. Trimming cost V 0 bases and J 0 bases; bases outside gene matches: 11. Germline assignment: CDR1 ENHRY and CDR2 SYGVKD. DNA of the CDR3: TGTGCCATCAGTGAGTCGAAATATGGACAGGCGCTCTCTGGAAACACCATATATTTT. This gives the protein CAISESKYGQALSGNTIYF.

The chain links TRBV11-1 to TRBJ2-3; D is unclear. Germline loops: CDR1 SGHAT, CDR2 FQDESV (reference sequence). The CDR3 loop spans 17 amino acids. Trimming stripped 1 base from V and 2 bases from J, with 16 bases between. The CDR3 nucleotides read TGTGCCAGCAGCTTAGGAGTAGGGCTATGGGACACAGATACGCAGTATTTT. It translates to CASSLGVGLWDTDTQYF.

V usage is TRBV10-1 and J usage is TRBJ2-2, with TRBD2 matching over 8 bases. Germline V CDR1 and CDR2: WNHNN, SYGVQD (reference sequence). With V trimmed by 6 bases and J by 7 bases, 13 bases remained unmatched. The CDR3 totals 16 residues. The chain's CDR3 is CASSPERGPLVGELFF. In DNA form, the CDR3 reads TGCGCCAGCAGCCCCGAGCGGGGGCCCCTCGTCGGGGAGCTGTTTTTT.

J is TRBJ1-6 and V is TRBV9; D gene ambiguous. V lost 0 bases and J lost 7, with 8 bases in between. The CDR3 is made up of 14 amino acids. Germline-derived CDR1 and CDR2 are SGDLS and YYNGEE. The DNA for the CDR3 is TGTGCCAGCAGCGTAGCGGGAACCAATTCACCCCTCCACTTT. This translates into CASSVAGTNSPLHF.

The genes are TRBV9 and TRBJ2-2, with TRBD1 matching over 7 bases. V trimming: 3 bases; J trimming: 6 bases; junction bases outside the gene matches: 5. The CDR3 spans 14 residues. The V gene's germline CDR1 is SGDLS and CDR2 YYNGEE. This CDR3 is CASSASQGPGELFF. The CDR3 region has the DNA TGTGCCAGCAGCGCCTCACAGGGGCCCGGGGAGCTGTTTTTT.

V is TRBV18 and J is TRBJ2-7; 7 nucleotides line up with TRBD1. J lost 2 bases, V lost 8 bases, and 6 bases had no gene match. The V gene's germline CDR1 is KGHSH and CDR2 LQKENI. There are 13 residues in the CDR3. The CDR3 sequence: CASAGDSPYEQYV. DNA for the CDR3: TGTGCCAGCGCCGGGGACAGCCCCTACGAGCAGTACGTC.

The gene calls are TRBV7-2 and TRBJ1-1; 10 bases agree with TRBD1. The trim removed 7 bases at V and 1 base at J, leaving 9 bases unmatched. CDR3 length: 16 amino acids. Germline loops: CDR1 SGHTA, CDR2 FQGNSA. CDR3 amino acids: CASTLFDRGQNTEAFF. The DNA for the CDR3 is TGTGCCAGCACCCTATTCGACAGGGGGCAGAACACTGAAGCTTTCTTT.

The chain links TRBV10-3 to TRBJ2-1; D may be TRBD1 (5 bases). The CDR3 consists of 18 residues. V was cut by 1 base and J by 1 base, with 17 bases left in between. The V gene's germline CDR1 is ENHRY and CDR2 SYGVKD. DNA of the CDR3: TGTGCCATCAGTGAGTTTCAGGTATTTAGGGGATCCTACAATGAGCAGTTCTTC. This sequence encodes CAISEFQVFRGSYNEQFF.

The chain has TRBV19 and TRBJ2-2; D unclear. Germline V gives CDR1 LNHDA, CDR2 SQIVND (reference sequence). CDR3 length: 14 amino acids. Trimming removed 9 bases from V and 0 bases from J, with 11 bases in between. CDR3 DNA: TGTGCCAGCCAAGTTTTCTCGAACACCGGGGAGCTGTTTTTT. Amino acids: CASQVFSNTGELFF. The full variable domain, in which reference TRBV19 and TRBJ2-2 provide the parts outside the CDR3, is DGGITQSPKYLFRKEGQNVTLSCEQNLNHDAMYWYRQDPGQGLRLIYYSQIVNDFQKGDIAEGYSVSREKKESFPLTVTSAQKNPTAFYLCASQVFSNTGELFFGEGSRLTVL.

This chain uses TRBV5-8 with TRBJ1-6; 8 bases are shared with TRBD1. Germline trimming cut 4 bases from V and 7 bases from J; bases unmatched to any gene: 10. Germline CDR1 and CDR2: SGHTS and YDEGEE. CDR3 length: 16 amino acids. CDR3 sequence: CASSQEEGTGNSPLHF. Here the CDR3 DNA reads TGTGCCAGCAGCCAGGAGGAGGGGACAGGAAATTCACCCCTCCACTTT.

CDR3 bases: TGTGCCAGCAGCCTACGGTTCACTGAAGCTTTCTTT. Translation: CASSLRFTEAFF. The chain carries TRBV6-6 and TRBJ1-1, with D unresolved. CDR1 and CDR2 (germline): MNHNY, SVGAGI (reference sequence). The CDR3 runs 12 residues. V gave up 6 bases and J gave up 4 bases, with 9 bases separating them.

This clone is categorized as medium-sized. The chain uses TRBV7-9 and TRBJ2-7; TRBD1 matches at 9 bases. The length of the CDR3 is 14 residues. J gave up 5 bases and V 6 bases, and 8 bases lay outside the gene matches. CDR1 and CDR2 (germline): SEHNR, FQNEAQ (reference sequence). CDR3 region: CASSRPGQGDEQYF. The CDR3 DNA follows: TGTGCCAGCAGTCGCCCGGGACAGGGCGACGAGCAGTACTTC.

CDR3 sequence reads: CASSPPDRAETQYF. In nucleotides, the CDR3 is TGTGCCAGCAGCCCCCCGGACAGGGCGGAGACCCAGTACTTC. The V call is TRBV5-6, the J call TRBJ2-5; 8 bases line up with TRBD1. The CDR3 is 14 residues long. The germline gives CDR1 SGHDT, CDR2 YYEEEE. V shed 4 bases and J 5 bases; nucleotides not matched to a gene: 7. The whole variable domain, filled in from reference TRBV5-6 and TRBJ2-5, reads DAGVTQSPTHLIKTRGQQVTLRCSPKSGHDTVSWYQQALGQGPQFIFQYYEEEERQRGNFPDRFSGHQFPNYSSELNVNALLLGDSALYLCASSPPDRAETQYFGPGTRLLVL.

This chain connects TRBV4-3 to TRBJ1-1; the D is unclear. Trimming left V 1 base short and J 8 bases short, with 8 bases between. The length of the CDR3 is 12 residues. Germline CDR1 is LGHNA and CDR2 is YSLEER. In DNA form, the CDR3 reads TGCGCCAGCAGCCAAGTACCGGGAGAAGCTTTCTTT. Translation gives CASSQVPGEAFF.

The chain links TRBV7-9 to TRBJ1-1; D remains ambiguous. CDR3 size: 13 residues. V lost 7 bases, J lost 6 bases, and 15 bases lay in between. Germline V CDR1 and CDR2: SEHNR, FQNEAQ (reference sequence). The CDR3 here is CASIPGFGAEAFF. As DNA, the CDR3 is TGTGCCAGCATCCCGGGATTCGGGGCTGAAGCTTTCTTT.

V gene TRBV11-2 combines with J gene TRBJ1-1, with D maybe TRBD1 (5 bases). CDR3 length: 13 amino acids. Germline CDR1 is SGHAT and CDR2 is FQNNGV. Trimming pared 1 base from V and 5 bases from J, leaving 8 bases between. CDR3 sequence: CASSLGSGTEAFF. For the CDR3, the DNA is TGTGCCAGCAGCTTAGGATCAGGGACTGAAGCTTTCTTT.

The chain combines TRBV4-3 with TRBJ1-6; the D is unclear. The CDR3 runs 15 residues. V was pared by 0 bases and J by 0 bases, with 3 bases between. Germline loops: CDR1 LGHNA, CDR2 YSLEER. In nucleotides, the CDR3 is TGCGCCAGCAGCCAAGATAGCTCCTATAATTCACCCCTCCACTTT. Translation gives CASSQDSSYNSPLHF.

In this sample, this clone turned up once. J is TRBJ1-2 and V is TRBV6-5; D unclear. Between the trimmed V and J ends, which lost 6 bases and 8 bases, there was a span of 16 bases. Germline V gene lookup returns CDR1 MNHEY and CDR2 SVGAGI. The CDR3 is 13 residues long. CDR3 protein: CASRKVQTWGYTF. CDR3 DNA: TGTGCCAGCAGAAAAGTCCAGACCTGGGGCTACACCTTC.

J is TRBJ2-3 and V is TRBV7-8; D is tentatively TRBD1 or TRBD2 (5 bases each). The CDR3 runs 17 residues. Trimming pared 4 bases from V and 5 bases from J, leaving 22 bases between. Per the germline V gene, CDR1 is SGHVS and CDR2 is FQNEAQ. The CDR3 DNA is TGTGCCAGCAGCTCCGACAGCACCGGGGTAGAGGGAGATACGCAGTATTTT. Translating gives CASSSDSTGVEGDTQYF.

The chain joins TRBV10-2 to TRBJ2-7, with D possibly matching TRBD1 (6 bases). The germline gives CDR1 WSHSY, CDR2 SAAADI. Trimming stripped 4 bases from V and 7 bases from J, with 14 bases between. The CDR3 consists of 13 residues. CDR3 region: CASSVGLRGEQYV. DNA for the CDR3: TGCGCCAGCAGTGTGGGGTTAAGGGGGGAGCAGTACGTC.

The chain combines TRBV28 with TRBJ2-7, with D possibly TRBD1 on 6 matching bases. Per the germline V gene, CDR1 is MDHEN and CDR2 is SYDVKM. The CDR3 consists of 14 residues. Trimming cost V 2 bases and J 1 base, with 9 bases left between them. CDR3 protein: CASSLRTVSYEQYV. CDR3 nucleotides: TGTGCCAGCAGTTTAAGGACAGTATCCTACGAGCAGTACGTC.